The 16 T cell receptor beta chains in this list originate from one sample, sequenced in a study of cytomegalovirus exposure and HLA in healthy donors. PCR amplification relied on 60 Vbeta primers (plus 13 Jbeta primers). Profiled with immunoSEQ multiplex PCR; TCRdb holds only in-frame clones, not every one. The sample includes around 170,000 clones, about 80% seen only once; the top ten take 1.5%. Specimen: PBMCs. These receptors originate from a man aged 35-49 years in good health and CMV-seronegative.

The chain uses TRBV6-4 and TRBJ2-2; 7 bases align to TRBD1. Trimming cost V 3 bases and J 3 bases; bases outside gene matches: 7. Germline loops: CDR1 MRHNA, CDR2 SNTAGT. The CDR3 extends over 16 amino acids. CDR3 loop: CASSEKGAGDTGELFF. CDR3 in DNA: TGTGCCAGCAGTGAGAAGGGGGCCGGAGACACCGGGGAGCTGTTTTTT.

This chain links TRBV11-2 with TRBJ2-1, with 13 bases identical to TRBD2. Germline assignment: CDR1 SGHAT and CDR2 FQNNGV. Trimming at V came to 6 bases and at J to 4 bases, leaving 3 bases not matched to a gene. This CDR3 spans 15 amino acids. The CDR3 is CASSWTSGGYNEQFF. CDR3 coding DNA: TGTGCCAGCAGTTGGACTAGCGGGGGTTACAATGAGCAGTTCTTC.

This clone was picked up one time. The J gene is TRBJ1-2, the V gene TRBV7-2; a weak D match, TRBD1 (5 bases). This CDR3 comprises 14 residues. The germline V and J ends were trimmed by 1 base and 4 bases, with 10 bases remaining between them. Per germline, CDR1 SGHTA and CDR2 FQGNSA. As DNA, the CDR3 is TGTGCCAGCAGCTTAGGCGGGGCCGCCTATGGCTACACCTTC. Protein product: CASSLGGAAYGYTF. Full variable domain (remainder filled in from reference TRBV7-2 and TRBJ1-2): GAGVSQSPSNKVTEKGKDVELRCDPISGHTALYWYRQSLGQGLEFLIYFQGNSAPDKSGLPSDRFSAERTGGSVSTLTIQRTQQEDSAVYLCASSLGGAAYGYTFGSGTRLTVV.

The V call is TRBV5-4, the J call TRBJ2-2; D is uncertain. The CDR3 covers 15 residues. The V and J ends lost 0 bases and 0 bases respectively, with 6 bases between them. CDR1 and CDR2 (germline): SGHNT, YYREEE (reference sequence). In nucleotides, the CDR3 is TGTGCCAGCAGCTTGGGGTACACGAACACCGGGGAGCTGTTTTTT. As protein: CASSLGYTNTGELFF.

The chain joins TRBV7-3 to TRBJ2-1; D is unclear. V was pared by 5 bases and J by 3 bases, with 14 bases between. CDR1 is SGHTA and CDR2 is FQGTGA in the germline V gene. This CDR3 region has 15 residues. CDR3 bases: TGTGCCAGCAGCCAAGGAAGAAGCGACTACAATGAGCAGTTCTTC. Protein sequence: CASSQGRSDYNEQFF.

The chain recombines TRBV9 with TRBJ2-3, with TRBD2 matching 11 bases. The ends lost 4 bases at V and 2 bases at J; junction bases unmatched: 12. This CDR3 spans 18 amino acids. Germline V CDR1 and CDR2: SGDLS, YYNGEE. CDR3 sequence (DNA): TGTGCCAGCAGCCCTCGAAGACTAGCGGGGAGACTCACAGATACGCAGTATTTT. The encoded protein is CASSPRRLAGRLTDTQYF. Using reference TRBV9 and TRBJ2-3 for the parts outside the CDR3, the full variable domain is DSGVTQTPKHLITATGQRVTLRCSPRSGDLSVYWYQQSLDQGLQFLIQYYNGEERAKGNILERFSAQQFPDLHSELNLSSLELGDSALYFCASSPRRLAGRLTDTQYFGPGTRLTVL.

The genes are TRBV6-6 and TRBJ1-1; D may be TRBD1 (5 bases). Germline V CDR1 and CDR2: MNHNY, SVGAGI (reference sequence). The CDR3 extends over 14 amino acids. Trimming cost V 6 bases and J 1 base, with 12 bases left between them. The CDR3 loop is CASSWGTGNTEAFF. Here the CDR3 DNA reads TGTGCCAGCAGCTGGGGAACAGGGAACACTGAAGCTTTCTTT.

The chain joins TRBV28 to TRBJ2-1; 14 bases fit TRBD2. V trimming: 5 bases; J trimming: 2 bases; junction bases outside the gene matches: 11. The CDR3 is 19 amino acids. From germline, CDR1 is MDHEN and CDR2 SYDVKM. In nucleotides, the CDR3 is TGTGCCAGCAGTCCTCCCCCCGGGACTAGCGGGGGAGCCTACAATGAGCAGTTCTTC. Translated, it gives CASSPPPGTSGGAYNEQFF.

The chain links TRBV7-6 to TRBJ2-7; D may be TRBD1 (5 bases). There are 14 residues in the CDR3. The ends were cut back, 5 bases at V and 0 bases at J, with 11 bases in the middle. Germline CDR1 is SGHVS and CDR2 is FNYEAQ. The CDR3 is CASSPETVSYEQYF. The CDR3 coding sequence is TGTGCCAGCAGCCCCGAGACAGTCTCCTACGAGCAGTACTTC. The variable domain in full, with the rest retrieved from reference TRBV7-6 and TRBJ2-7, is GAGVSQSPRYKVTKRGQDVALRCDPISGHVSLYWYRQALGQGPEFLTYFNYEAQQDKSGLPNDRFSAERPEGSISTLTIQRTEQRDSAMYRCASSPETVSYEQYFGPGTRLTVT.

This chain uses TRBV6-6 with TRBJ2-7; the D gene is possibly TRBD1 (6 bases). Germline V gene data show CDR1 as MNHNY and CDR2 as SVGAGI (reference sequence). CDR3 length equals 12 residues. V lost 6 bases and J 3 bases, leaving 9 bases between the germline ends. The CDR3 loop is CASRTGDYEQYF. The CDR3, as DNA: TGTGCCAGCAGGACAGGCGACTACGAGCAGTACTTC.

The CDR3 DNA sequence: TGTGCCAGCAGCTTCGGTAGGAACACTGAAGCTTTCTTT. This sequence encodes CASSFGRNTEAFF. V gene TRBV7-3 combines with J gene TRBJ1-1; D unresolved. There are 13 residues in the CDR3. V lost 3 bases and J 1 base, leaving 6 bases between the germline ends. Germline V gene data show CDR1 as SGHTA and CDR2 as FQGTGA. Together with reference TRBV7-3 and TRBJ1-1, the CDR3 gives the full variable domain: GAGVSQTPSNKVTEKGKYVELRCDPISGHTALYWYRQSLGQGPEFLIYFQGTGAADDSGLPNDRFFAVRPEGSVSTLKIQRTERGDSAVYLCASSFGRNTEAFFGQGTRLTVV.

CDR3 residues: CASSSPKPTEQGWTEAFF. CDR3 bases: TGTGCCAGCAGTTCACCAAAACCGACCGAACAGGGTTGGACTGAAGCTTTCTTT. The chain is built from TRBV28 and TRBJ1-1, with D possibly matching TRBD1 (6 bases). This CDR3 is built from 18 residues. CDR1 is MDHEN, CDR2 SYDVKM, per germline. V lost 4 bases, J lost 5 bases, and 26 bases lay in between.

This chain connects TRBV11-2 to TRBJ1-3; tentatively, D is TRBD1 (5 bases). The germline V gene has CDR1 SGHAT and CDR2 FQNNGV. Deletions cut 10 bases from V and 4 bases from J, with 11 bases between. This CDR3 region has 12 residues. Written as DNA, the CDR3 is TGTGCCACAGGGAGGGTGGGAAACACCATATATTTT. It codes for CATGRVGNTIYF.

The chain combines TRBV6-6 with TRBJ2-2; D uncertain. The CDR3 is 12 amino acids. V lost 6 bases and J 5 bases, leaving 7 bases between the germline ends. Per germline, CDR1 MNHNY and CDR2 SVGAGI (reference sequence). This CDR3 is CASSPGTGELFF. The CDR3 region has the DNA TGTGCCAGCAGCCCGGGTACCGGGGAGCTGTTTTTT.

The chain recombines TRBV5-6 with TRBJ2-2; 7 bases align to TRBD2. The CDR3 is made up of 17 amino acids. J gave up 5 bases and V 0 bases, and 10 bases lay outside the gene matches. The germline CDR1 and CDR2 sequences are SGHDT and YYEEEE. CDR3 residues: CASSLAWGRAGTGELFF. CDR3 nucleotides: TGTGCCAGCAGCTTGGCCTGGGGGAGGGCGGGGACCGGGGAGCTGTTTTTT.

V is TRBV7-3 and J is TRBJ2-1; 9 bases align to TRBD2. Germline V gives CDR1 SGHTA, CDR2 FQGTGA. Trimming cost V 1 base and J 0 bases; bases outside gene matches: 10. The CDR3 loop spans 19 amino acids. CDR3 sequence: CASSLMASGISSSYNEQFF. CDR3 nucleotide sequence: TGTGCCAGCAGCTTAATGGCTAGCGGGATTTCAAGCTCCTACAATGAGCAGTTCTTC.